These 15 T cell receptor beta chains share one sample of origin, sequenced in a study of technical replicates of blood from a few donors. Here immunoSEQ multiplex PCR was the method, and the copy in TCRdb shows in-frame clones only, minus some. This table holds 66,000 or so clones, almost 97% found once. The sequenced sample consisted of T cells isolated from PBMCs. The receptors derive from a human donor in good health.

The V call is TRBV19, the J call TRBJ1-4; 8 bases match TRBD1. Per the germline V gene, CDR1 is LNHDA and CDR2 is SQIVND (reference sequence). This CDR3 has 15 residues. After removal of 5 bases from V and 8 bases from J, the junction contained 10 bases not matched to a gene. DNA for the CDR3: TGTGCCAGTAGTCGCCTTGGACAGGGCGGAGAAAAACTGTTTTTT. This codes for CASSRLGQGGEKLFF.

This sequence joins TRBV11-3 and TRBJ2-2, with D perhaps matching TRBD1 (6 bases). The length of the CDR3 is 18 residues. Germline V CDR1 and CDR2: SGHNT, YENEEA. Between the trimmed V and J ends, which lost 0 bases and 3 bases, there was a span of 17 bases. CDR3 sequence (DNA): TGTGCCAGCAGCTTAGAGGGATGGGGGCGCAACCACACCGGGGAGCTGTTTTTT. Amino acid sequence: CASSLEGWGRNHTGELFF. Variable domain in full (rest from reference TRBV11-3 and TRBJ2-2): EAGVVQSPRYKIIEKKQPVAFWCNPISGHNTLYWYLQNLGQGPELLIRYENEEAVDDSQLPKDRFSAERLKGVDSTLKIQPAELGDSAVYLCASSLEGWGRNHTGELFFGEGSRLTVL.

The V and J genes are TRBV4-1 and TRBJ2-2, with TRBD2 identical over 15 bases. This CDR3 contains 18 residues. The germline CDR1 and CDR2 sequences are MGHRA and YSYEKL. Losses at the gene ends were 3 bases for V and 9 bases for J; bases not matched to a gene: 11. The CDR3: CASSQIGTSGRKGRELFF. CDR3 in DNA: TGCGCCAGCAGCCAGATCGGGACTAGCGGGAGGAAAGGGAGGGAGCTGTTTTTT.

The genes are TRBV19 and TRBJ1-4; 9 bases map to TRBD1. CDR1 and CDR2 from the germline V gene are LNHDA and SQIVND (reference sequence). V shed 6 bases and J 8 bases; nucleotides not matched to a gene: 4. The CDR3 consists of 13 residues. As DNA, the CDR3 is TGTGCCAGTAGAGACAGGGGGAACGAAAAACTGTTTTTT. Translated: CASRDRGNEKLFF.

This rearrangement joins TRBV9 to TRBJ1-4; D remains unclear. The CDR3 contains 15 residues. Trimming stripped 0 bases from V and 2 bases from J, with 8 bases between. Germline V gene data show CDR1 as SGDLS and CDR2 as YYNGEE. The CDR3 loop is CASSVERGTNEKLFF. The CDR3, as DNA: TGTGCCAGCAGCGTAGAACGGGGTACTAATGAAAAACTGTTTTTT.

This clone was observed a single time. This chain connects TRBV2 to TRBJ1-4; D remains unclear. The CDR3 totals 10 residues. V was shortened by 3 bases and J by 17 bases, with 10 bases between the two germline ends. Germline CDR1 SNHLY, CDR2 FYNNEI. The CDR3 protein is CASSDRNSFF. DNA of the CDR3: TGTGCCAGCAGTGACAGGAACAGTTTTTTT.

The chain links TRBV6-1 to TRBJ2-3; TRBD1 is a possible D gene (6 bases). CDR3 size: 17 residues. V shed 2 bases and J shed 4 bases, with 19 bases lying between them. The germline gives CDR1 MNHNS, CDR2 SASEGT. The CDR3 DNA reads as TGTGCCAGCAGTGAACAGTTGCAGGGGCTTCCCCCAGATACGCAGTATTTT. Its protein product is CASSEQLQGLPPDTQYF.

The chain carries TRBV6-5 and TRBJ2-7, with TRBD1 identical over 7 bases. Germline CDR1 reads MNHEY; CDR2 reads SVGAGI. The CDR3 consists of 13 residues. Trimming at V came to 10 bases and at J to 0 bases, leaving 6 bases not matched to a gene. The chain's CDR3 is CATGQAGSYEQYF. CDR3 bases: TGTGCCACCGGACAGGCCGGCTCCTACGAGCAGTACTTC.

The chain recombines TRBV2 with TRBJ2-3; D unresolved. Germline CDR1 and CDR2: SNHLY and FYNNEI. V was pared by 2 bases and J by 4 bases, with 10 bases between. This CDR3 has 14 amino acids. The CDR3: CASSETWPPDTQYF. The CDR3 region has the DNA TGTGCCAGCAGTGAAACATGGCCCCCAGATACGCAGTATTTT.

This sequence joins TRBV5-6 and TRBJ1-2; 8 bases line up with TRBD1. CDR3 length equals 14 residues. Germline V gene lookup returns CDR1 SGHDT and CDR2 YYEEEE. The trim removed 4 bases at V and 6 bases at J, leaving 8 bases unmatched. In DNA, the CDR3 is TGTGCCAGCAGCCCCGGACAGGGATGGAATGGCTACACCTTC. Protein product: CASSPGQGWNGYTF.

CDR3 region: CASSLEPDEAFF. The CDR3 nucleotides are TGTGCCAGCAGCTTAGAACCAGATGAAGCTTTCTTT. The chain has TRBV13 and TRBJ1-1; D gene uncertain. This CDR3 region has 12 residues. V lost 1 base, J lost 7 bases, and 7 bases lay in between. Germline V gene sequence: CDR1 PRHDT, CDR2 FYEKMQ (reference sequence).

This chain connects TRBV5-8 to TRBJ1-2; perhaps TRBD1 as D (5 bases). V lost 4 bases and J lost 8, with 18 bases in between. Germline CDR1 reads SGHTS; CDR2 reads YDEGEE. The CDR3 runs to 14 residues. CDR3 nucleotides: TGTGCCAGCAGCGGTAGGCGGCAGGGTGCAGGCTACACCTTC. Translation gives CASSGRRQGAGYTF.

This clone occurred once. The CDR3 protein is CASSQGAWQPQHF. DNA of the CDR3: TGTGCCAGCAGCCAGGGGGCTTGGCAGCCCCAGCATTTT. This chain connects TRBV27 to TRBJ1-5, with 8 bases matching TRBD1. Germline-derived CDR1 and CDR2 are MNHEY and SMNVEV (reference sequence). V shed 6 bases, J shed 7 bases, and the junction held 5 bases outside the gene matches. CDR3 length: 13 amino acids.

The chain has TRBV5-1 and TRBJ1-3, with D tentatively TRBD1 (5 bases). This CDR3 comprises 15 residues. CDR1 is SGHRS and CDR2 is YFSETQ in the germline V gene. Between the trimmed V and J ends, which lost 0 bases and 1 base, there was a span of 8 bases. CDR3 amino acids: CASSLATGSGNTIYF. CDR3 DNA sequence: TGCGCCAGCAGCTTGGCTACAGGATCTGGAAACACCATATATTTT.

The gene calls are TRBV29-1 and TRBJ1-2, with TRBD1 as a possible D gene (5 bases). Germline loops: CDR1 SQVTM, CDR2 ANQGSEA. The CDR3 spans 12 residues. Trimming stripped 8 bases from V and 3 bases from J, with 13 bases between. The CDR3 spells CSSGDGYYGYTF. The CDR3 region has the DNA TGCAGCTCGGGGGACGGGTACTATGGCTACACCTTC.